This entry describes one T cell receptor (beta chain). Antigen: not known. This entry comes from a study of shared clonotypes between healthy human individuals. Study outcomes and limitations: Generally, naive subsets came out with larger estimated richness than memory subsets.

The length of the CDR3 is 15 residues. Germline-derived CDR1 and CDR2 are SGHAT and FQNNGV. V shed 4 bases, J shed 2 bases, and the junction held 6 bases outside the gene matches. A deep-level run was used for the assay. The material for each subset, its genomic DNA, was split evenly across several immunoSEQ plates. Profiled with immunoSEQ multiplex PCR; TCRdb holds only in-frame clones, not every one. The table lists fewer than 1.6 million clones, around 98.5% of them singletons. This receptor was obtained from a man aged 25 to 45 in good health. The chain has TRBV11-2 and TRBJ2-7, with TRBD1 identical over 9 bases. Sequenced sample: naive CD4+ T cells sorted from blood. Subset described: CD45RA+ positively selected. The CDR3 DNA reads as TGTGCCAGCAGCTCCCTAGGGACAGGGACCTACGAGCAGTACTTC. Amino acid sequence: CASSSLGTGTYEQYF.